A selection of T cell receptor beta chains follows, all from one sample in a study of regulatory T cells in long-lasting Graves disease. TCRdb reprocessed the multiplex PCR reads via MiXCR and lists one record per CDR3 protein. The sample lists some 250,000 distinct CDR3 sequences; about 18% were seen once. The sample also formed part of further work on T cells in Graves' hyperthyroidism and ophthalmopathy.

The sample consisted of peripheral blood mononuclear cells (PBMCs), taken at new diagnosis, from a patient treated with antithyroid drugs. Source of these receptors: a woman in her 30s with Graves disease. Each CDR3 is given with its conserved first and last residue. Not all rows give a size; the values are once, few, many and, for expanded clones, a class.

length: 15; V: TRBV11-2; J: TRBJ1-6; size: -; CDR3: CASSLFVNAGSPLHF
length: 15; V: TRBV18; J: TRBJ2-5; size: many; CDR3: CASSPSVRGGETQYF
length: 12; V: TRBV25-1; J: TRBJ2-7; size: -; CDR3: CASAGVTYEQYF
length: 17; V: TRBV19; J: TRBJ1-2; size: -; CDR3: CASSPQGGRAINYGYTF
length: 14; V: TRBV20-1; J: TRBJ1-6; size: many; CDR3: CSARGLGGNSPLHF
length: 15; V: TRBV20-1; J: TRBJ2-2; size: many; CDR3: CSARKGPTNTGELFF
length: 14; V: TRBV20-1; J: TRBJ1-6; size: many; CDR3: CSASRQGGNSPLHF
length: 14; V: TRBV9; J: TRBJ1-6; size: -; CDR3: CASSIATGRSPLHF
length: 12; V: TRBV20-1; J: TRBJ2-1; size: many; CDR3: CSASRGHNEQFF
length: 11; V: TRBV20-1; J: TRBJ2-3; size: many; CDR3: CSVPRTDTQYF
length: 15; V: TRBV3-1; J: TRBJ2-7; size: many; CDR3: CASSQDFTSSYEQYF
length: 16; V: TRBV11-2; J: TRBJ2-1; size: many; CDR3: CASSLTVLQTYNEQFF
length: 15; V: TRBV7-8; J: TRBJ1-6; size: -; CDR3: CASSLARVGSSPLHF
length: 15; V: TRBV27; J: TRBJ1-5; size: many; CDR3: CASRRGTAQNQPQHF
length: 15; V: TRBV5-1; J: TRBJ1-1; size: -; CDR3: CASSSQTGGSTEAFF
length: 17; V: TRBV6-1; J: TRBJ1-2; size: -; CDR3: CASIIGLAGGWDYGYTF
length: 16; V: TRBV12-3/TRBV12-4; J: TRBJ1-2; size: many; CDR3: CASTPLLQGPNYGYTF
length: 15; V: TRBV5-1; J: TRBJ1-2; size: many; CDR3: CASSPSQGATGGYTF
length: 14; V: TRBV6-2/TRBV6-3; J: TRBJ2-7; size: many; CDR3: CASSRDGASYEQYF
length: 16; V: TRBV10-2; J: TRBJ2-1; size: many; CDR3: CASRDPTGGSYNEQFF
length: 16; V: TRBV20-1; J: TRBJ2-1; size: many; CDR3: CSAKDSLAATYNEQFF
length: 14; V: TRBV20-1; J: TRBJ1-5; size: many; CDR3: CSAMTGGEVQPQHF
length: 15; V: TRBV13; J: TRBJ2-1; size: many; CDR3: CASSYGQGAWNEQFF
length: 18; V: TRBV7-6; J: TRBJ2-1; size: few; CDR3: CASSRKVRLVGRTNEQFF
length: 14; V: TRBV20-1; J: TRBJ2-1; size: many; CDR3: CSATRGWGSYEQFF
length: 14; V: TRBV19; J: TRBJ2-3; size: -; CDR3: CASSTGQGLDTQYF
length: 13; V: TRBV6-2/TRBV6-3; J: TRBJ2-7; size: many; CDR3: CASSYSQGYEQYF
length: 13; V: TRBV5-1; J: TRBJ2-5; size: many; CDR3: CASSLSGQETQYF
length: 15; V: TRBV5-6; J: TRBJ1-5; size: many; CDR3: CASSFMRSSNQPQHF
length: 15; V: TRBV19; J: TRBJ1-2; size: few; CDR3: CASNPSGTGGSGYTF
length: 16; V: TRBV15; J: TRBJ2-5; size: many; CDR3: CATSRVQAGGQETQYF
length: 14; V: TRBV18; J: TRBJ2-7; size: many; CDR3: CASSPWTASYEQYF
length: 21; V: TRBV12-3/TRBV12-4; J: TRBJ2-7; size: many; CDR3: CASSNWGNRGVRGANSYEQYF
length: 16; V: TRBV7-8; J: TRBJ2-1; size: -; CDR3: CASSLERPTLSNEQFF
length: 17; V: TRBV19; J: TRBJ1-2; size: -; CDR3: CASSRPPGQQLNYGYTF
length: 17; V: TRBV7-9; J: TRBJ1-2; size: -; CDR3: CASSLEDHKVVSGGYTF
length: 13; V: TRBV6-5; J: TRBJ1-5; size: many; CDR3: CASSYSGIQPQHF
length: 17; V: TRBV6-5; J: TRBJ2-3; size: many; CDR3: CASSYSILAESTDTQYF
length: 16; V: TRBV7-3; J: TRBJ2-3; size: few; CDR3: CASSLMGAGNTDTQYF
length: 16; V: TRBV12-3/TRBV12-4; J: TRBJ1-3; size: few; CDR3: CASTSEGRGVGSTIYF
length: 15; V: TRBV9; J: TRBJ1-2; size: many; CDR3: CASSVSRGSSYGYTF
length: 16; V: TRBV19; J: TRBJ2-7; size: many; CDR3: CASSISLGTGSYEQYF
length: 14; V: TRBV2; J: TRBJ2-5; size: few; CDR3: CASSQLAGAKTQYF
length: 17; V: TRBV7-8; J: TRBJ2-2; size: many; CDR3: CASSLRGTGANTGELFF
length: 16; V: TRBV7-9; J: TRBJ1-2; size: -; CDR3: CASSPPASLSNYGYTF
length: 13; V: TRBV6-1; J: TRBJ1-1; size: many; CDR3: CASSRGRHTEAFF
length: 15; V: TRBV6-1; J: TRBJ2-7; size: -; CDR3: CASSPTSGGAGEQYF
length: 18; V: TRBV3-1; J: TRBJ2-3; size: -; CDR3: CASSQVFERERRGDTQYF
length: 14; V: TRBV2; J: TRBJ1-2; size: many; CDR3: CASPSAYRGGGYTF
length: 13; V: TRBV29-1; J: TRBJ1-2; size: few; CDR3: CSVGRTASYGYTF
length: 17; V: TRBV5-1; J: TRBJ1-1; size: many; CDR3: CASSLTGTGTLNTEAFF
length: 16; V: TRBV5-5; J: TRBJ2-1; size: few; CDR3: CASSLLAGVTYNEQFF
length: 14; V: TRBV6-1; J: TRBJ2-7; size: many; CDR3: CASSPRGTGYEQYF